Listed below are T cell receptor beta chains from one sample, sequenced in a study of blood T cell repertoires in COVID-19. Libraries were prepared by immunoSEQ multiplex PCR; TCRdb keeps only in-frame clonotypes and omits some of them. The sample gives about 79,000 clones, about 89% of which show up once; 11% to 15% is in the top ten. The sequenced material came from peripheral blood. These receptors came from a man in his 70s with active or convalescent COVID-19. Both conserved end residues are part of each CDR3. The size entry is marked missing in some rows and otherwise reads once, few, many or a size class.

clone_size: -; v_call: TRBV6-5; cdr3_aa: CASSYAYTYEQYF
clone_size: many; v_call: TRBV12-5; cdr3_aa: CASGLVIWTGVHEQFF
clone_size: -; v_call: TRBV28; cdr3_aa: CASRTTGKYGYTF
clone_size: once; v_call: TRBV5-1; cdr3_aa: CASSFQEEGYEQYF
clone_size: -; v_call: TRBV5-4; cdr3_aa: CASSARDRGSYGYTF
clone_size: -; v_call: TRBV6-6; cdr3_aa: CASSIGLGVTQYF
clone_size: -; v_call: TRBV4-3; cdr3_aa: CASSQGEGDRGFTDTQYF
clone_size: -; v_call: TRBV5-4; cdr3_aa: CASSVTLAGGDEQYF
clone_size: -; v_call: TRBV27; cdr3_aa: CASSLGANTEAFF
clone_size: -; v_call: TRBV7-8; cdr3_aa: CASSRTSYEQYF
clone_size: -; v_call: TRBV6-5; cdr3_aa: CASRRGGQTDTQYF
clone_size: -; v_call: TRBV28; cdr3_aa: CASSSPSGTSYEQYF
clone_size: -; v_call: TRBV11-2; cdr3_aa: CASSLSLQTEAFF
clone_size: -; v_call: TRBV28; cdr3_aa: CASSPGGTYNEQFF
clone_size: -; v_call: TRBV7-2; cdr3_aa: CASSLGGTGGSYEQYF
clone_size: -; v_call: TRBV4-1; cdr3_aa: CASSQVSGNAETQYF